The following is a T cell receptor (beta chain) sequence with its context. Its antigen remains unidentified. V shed 6 bases and J 7 bases; nucleotides not matched to a gene: 11. The CDR3 spans 14 residues. The germline gives CDR1 MNHEY, CDR2 SVGEGT. The sample is drawn from a study of T cell responses to AZD1222 COVID-19 vaccine. Study-wide results and limits: Repertoires were obtained solely post-peak T cell response. Only a handful of AZD1222 recipients tested seropositive at baseline. CD4 TCRs covered the whole spike, strongest at regions 160-218 and 743-854. Receipt of two AZD1222 doses was followed by a rise in Spike-specific TCR breadth and depth.

Sequencing was performed with immunoSEQ multiplex PCR; in TCRdb, only in-frame clones are kept and a portion is missing. This sample yields more than 140,000 clones, of which around nine tenths are seen a single time; around 5% belongs to the top ten. This receptor was obtained from an adult in good health. Sample: peripheral blood, taken on day 0 of AZD1222 vaccination. This chain joins TRBV6-2 or TRBV6-3 and TRBJ2-7; 8 nucleotides match TRBD2. CDR3 in amino acids: CASSWRTSLGEQYF. Written as DNA, the CDR3 is TGTGCCAGCAGCTGGAGGACTAGCCTAGGGGAGCAGTACTTC.